The present T cell receptor beta chain was sequenced within a study of graft-versus-host responses after intestinal transplantation. Across the study: Multivisceral, liver-intestinal, or isolated intestinal transplants were received by the recipients. Recipients uniformly received anti-thymocyte globulin induction, followed by tacrolimus and steroids for 3 to 4 years. Study-wide findings and caveats: GvH clones surfaced in recipient marrow, some emerging earlier in ileum or blood.

Trimming left V 4 bases short and J 3 bases short, with 14 bases between. Germline CDR1 is SGHNT and CDR2 is YENEEA. This CDR3 region has 15 residues. The protocol was immunoSEQ multiplex PCR, while the TCRdb copy is restricted to in-frame clones and leaves out a portion. The table includes 5,000 to 6,500 clones, around 71% detected once. This clone was counted a few times. Its antigen is as yet unknown. V is TRBV11-3 and J is TRBJ2-3; possibly TRBD1 for D (6 bases). The TCR comes from a human patient who received an intestinal transplant, so some T cells may come from the graft donor. Material: PBMCs, obtained 300 to 340 days after intestinal transplant. Here the CDR3 reads CASSSTQQGTDTQYF. Written as DNA, the CDR3 is TGTGCCAGCAGCTCAACACAACAGGGTACAGATACGCAGTATTTT. Looking up the rest from reference TRBV11-3 and TRBJ2-3 gives the full variable domain: EAGVVQSPRYKIIEKKQPVAFWCNPISGHNTLYWYLQNLGQGPELLIRYENEEAVDDSQLPKDRFSAERLKGVDSTLKIQPAELGDSAVYLCASSSTQQGTDTQYFGPGTRLTVL.